A selection of T cell receptor beta chains follows, all from one sample in a study of cytomegalovirus exposure and HLA in healthy donors. Profiling relied on immunoSEQ multiplex PCR, and the TCRdb table lists in-frame clones only, not all of them. The sample shows about 160,000 clones, and around 1.5% sits with its ten largest clones. The sequencing sample was made of PBMCs. The receptors stem from a woman between 50 and 59 years old in good health and CMV-seronegative. The CDR3 runs from the conserved cysteine through the conserved F or W. D genes are given only for firm matches.

CDR3: CASSRNRGANQPQHF
DNA: TGTGCCAGTAGTAGGAACAGGGGGGCCAATCAGCCCCAGCATTTT
D: TRBD1
V: TRBV19
J: TRBJ1-5
length: 15

CDR3: CASSLVTGEETQYF
DNA: TGCGCCAGCAGCTTGGTTACGGGAGAGGAGACCCAGTACTTC
D: -
V: TRBV5-1
J: TRBJ2-5
length: 14

CDR3: CATSRVPGQSLYEQYF
DNA: TGTGCCACCAGCAGAGTACCTGGACAGAGCCTCTACGAGCAGTACTTC
D: -
V: TRBV15
J: TRBJ2-7
length: 16

CDR3: CASSIRLSGRTEAFF
DNA: TGTGCCAGTAGTATTCGACTTTCCGGGAGGACTGAAGCTTTCTTT
D: -
V: TRBV19
J: TRBJ1-1
length: 15

CDR3: CASTGTGLSPLHF
DNA: TGTGCCAGCACGGGGACAGGGCTATCACCCCTCCACTTT
D: TRBD1
V: TRBV7-9
J: TRBJ1-6
length: 13

CDR3: CASSPGTGYGYTF
DNA: TGTGCCAGCAGCCCCGGGACAGGGTATGGCTACACCTTC
D: TRBD1
V: TRBV11-1
J: TRBJ1-2
length: 13

CDR3: CASSRGGYGNTIYF
DNA: TGTGCCAGCAGCCGGGGTGGGTATGGAAACACCATATATTTT
D: -
V: TRBV27
J: TRBJ1-3
length: 14

CDR3: CASSPVAPATNEKLFF
DNA: TGTGCCAGCTCACCCGTAGCGCCAGCAACTAATGAAAAACTGTTTTTT
D: -
V: TRBV18
J: TRBJ1-4
length: 16

CDR3: CASSPRTSFPDTQYF
DNA: TGTGCCAGCAGCCCGAGGACTAGCTTCCCAGATACGCAGTATTTT
D: TRBD2
V: TRBV4-2
J: TRBJ2-3
length: 15

CDR3: CSAPGIEAFF
DNA: TGCAGTGCCCCAGGCATTGAAGCTTTCTTT
D: -
V: TRBV20-1
J: TRBJ1-1
length: 10

CDR3: CASSDGGGAYEQYF
DNA: TGCGCCAGCAGTGACGGCGGGGGGGCCTACGAGCAGTACTTC
D: TRBD2
V: TRBV10-2
J: TRBJ2-7
length: 14

CDR3: CASRSTGNYGYTF
DNA: TGTGCCAGCAGGTCCACAGGGAACTATGGCTACACCTTC
D: -
V: TRBV5-6
J: TRBJ1-2
length: 13

CDR3: CASSLVSSGRAVVF
DNA: TGTGCCAGCAGCTTAGTGTCTAGCGGGAGGGCGGTAGTCTTC
D: TRBD2
V: TRBV7-6
J: TRBJ2-1
length: 14

CDR3: CAWSAPPTAGEQFF
DNA: TGTGCCTGGAGTGCCCCCCCCACCGCGGGGGAGCAGTTCTTC
D: -
V: TRBV30
J: TRBJ2-1
length: 14

CDR3: CASSFTPGQGLDGYTF
DNA: TGTGCCAGCAGTTTTACCCCAGGACAGGGTTTAGATGGCTACACCTTC
D: TRBD1
V: TRBV27
J: TRBJ1-2
length: 16

CDR3: CASSSDRATEAFF
DNA: TGTGCCAGCAGCAGTGACAGGGCCACTGAAGCTTTCTTT
D: TRBD1
V: TRBV7-3
J: TRBJ1-1
length: 13

CDR3: CASSKPPRSEQYF
DNA: TGTGCCAGTAGTAAACCCCCACGTAGCGAGCAGTACTTC
D: -
V: TRBV19
J: TRBJ2-7
length: 13

CDR3: CASSPSPGQGHGEQFF
DNA: TGTGCCAGCAGTCCGAGTCCGGGACAGGGACATGGTGAGCAGTTCTTC
D: TRBD1
V: TRBV28
J: TRBJ2-1
length: 16

CDR3: CASSQQRGTGISNTEAFF
DNA: TGTGCCAGCAGCCAACAACGTGGGACAGGGATTTCGAACACTGAAGCTTTCTTT
D: TRBD1
V: TRBV4-2
J: TRBJ1-1
length: 18

CDR3: CASSRNIRGRGGYTF
DNA: TGTGCCAGCAGCCGAAACATCAGGGGGCGGGGTGGCTACACCTTC
D: TRBD1
V: TRBV6-5
J: TRBJ1-2
length: 15

CDR3: CASSLGTSNTEAFF
DNA: TGCGCCAGCAGCTTAGGGACATCGAACACTGAAGCTTTCTTT
D: -
V: TRBV5-1
J: TRBJ1-1
length: 14

CDR3: CVRSLVVGGTTIYF
DNA: TGTGTCAGAAGCCTAGTGGTCGGGGGAACCACCATATATTTT
D: -
V: TRBV7-5
J: TRBJ1-3
length: 14

CDR3: CATSQLAGRADTQYF
DNA: TGTGCCACCAGCCAACTAGCGGGAAGGGCAGATACGCAGTATTTT
D: TRBD2
V: TRBV15
J: TRBJ2-3
length: 15

CDR3: CASSQTPRGSSYNEQFF
DNA: TGTGCCAGCAGCCAGACCCCTAGGGGGAGCTCCTACAATGAGCAGTTCTTC
D: -
V: TRBV4-2
J: TRBJ2-1
length: 17

CDR3: CASNVRVPDGYTF
DNA: TGTGCCAGTAATGTCCGGGTGCCCGATGGCTACACCTTC
D: -
V: TRBV28
J: TRBJ1-2
length: 13

CDR3: CASSADRGFAEAFF
DNA: TGCGCCAGCAGCGCCGACAGGGGGTTCGCTGAAGCTTTCTTT
D: TRBD1
V: TRBV5-1
J: TRBJ1-1
length: 14

CDR3: CASSALHGSSYNSPLHF
DNA: TGTGCCAGCAGTGCTTTACATGGGAGCTCCTATAATTCACCCCTCCACTTT
D: -
V: TRBV6-1
J: TRBJ1-6
length: 17

CDR3: CAGEEDRGGDTQYF
DNA: TGTGCCGGAGAAGAGGACAGGGGAGGAGATACGCAGTATTTT
D: TRBD1
V: TRBV7-9
J: TRBJ2-3
length: 14

CDR3: CASSYSQTGSYEQYF
DNA: TGTGCCAGCAGTTACTCTCAGACAGGGAGCTACGAGCAGTACTTC
D: TRBD1
V: TRBV6-5
J: TRBJ2-7
length: 15

CDR3: CAWSVSVYEQYF
DNA: TGTGCCTGGAGTGTATCGGTCTACGAGCAGTACTTC
D: -
V: TRBV30
J: TRBJ2-7
length: 12

CDR3: CASSSQAGSSGANVLTF
DNA: TGTGCCAGCAGCAGCCAAGCCGGGAGCTCTGGGGCCAACGTCCTGACTTTC
D: -
V: TRBV5-6
J: TRBJ2-6
length: 17

CDR3: CASSPRGRTDTQYF
DNA: TGTGCCAGCAGTCCCCGAGGGCGGACAGATACGCAGTATTTT
D: -
V: TRBV28
J: TRBJ2-3
length: 14

CDR3: CASSLAGRVDNSPLHF
DNA: TGTGCCAGCAGCTTAGCTGGCAGGGTTGACAATTCACCCCTCCACTTT
D: -
V: TRBV7-2
J: TRBJ1-6
length: 16

CDR3: CASRPGQGGYTF
DNA: TGTGCCAGCAGACCGGGACAAGGCGGCTACACCTTC
D: -
V: TRBV5-5
J: TRBJ1-2
length: 12

CDR3: CASSLAGIYEQYF
DNA: TGCGCCAGCAGCTTGGCCGGGATCTACGAGCAGTACTTC
D: -
V: TRBV5-1
J: TRBJ2-7
length: 13

CDR3: CASSPQGLREQYF
DNA: TGTGCCAGCTCACCACAAGGACTTAGGGAGCAGTACTTC
D: -
V: TRBV18
J: TRBJ2-7
length: 13

CDR3: CASSIDSTLYEQYF
DNA: TGTGCCAGTAGTATCGACAGTACCTTATACGAGCAGTACTTC
D: -
V: TRBV19
J: TRBJ2-7
length: 14

CDR3: CASSKYRGGYTF
DNA: TGTGCCAGCAGTAAATACAGGGGGGGCTACACCTTC
D: TRBD1
V: TRBV28
J: TRBJ1-2
length: 12

CDR3: CASSGQVEFNSPLHF
DNA: TGTGCCAGCAGTGGACAGGTAGAATTTAATTCACCCCTCCACTTT
D: -
V: TRBV6-1
J: TRBJ1-6
length: 15

CDR3: CASSETLTAPEGYTF
DNA: TGTGCCAGCAGCGAAACACTGACAGCTCCCGAAGGCTACACCTTC
D: -
V: TRBV13
J: TRBJ1-2
length: 15

CDR3: CASSWTELNEKLFF
DNA: TGTGCCAGCAGCTGGACAGAACTAAATGAAAAACTGTTTTTT
D: -
V: TRBV7-6
J: TRBJ1-4
length: 14

CDR3: CSVEERAISSGNTIYF
DNA: TGCAGCGTTGAAGAGAGGGCCATCTCCTCTGGAAACACCATATATTTT
D: -
V: TRBV29-1
J: TRBJ1-3
length: 16

CDR3: CASSIRALGNTIYF
DNA: TGTGCCAGTAGTATCAGGGCACTCGGAAACACCATATATTTT
D: -
V: TRBV19
J: TRBJ1-3
length: 14

CDR3: CATPTGGTDTQYF
DNA: TGTGCCACCCCAACGGGGGGCACAGATACGCAGTATTTT
D: -
V: TRBV27
J: TRBJ2-3
length: 13

CDR3: CASSFWRATNEKLFF
DNA: TGTGCCAGCAGCTTTTGGAGAGCAACTAATGAAAAACTGTTTTTT
D: -
V: TRBV5-6
J: TRBJ1-4
length: 15

CDR3: CASSQGSRNGRDTQYF
DNA: TGCGCCAGCAGCCAAGGTAGCCGAAATGGGAGGGATACGCAGTATTTT
D: -
V: TRBV4-3
J: TRBJ2-3
length: 16

CDR3: CASDQNGQGDTEAFF
DNA: TGTGCCAGCGATCAAAACGGACAGGGGGACACTGAAGCTTTCTTT
D: TRBD1
V: TRBV7-9
J: TRBJ1-1
length: 15

CDR3: CASSLGGHDGYTF
DNA: TGTGCCAGCAGTTTGGGGGGGCATGATGGCTACACCTTC
D: -
V: TRBV28
J: TRBJ1-2
length: 13

CDR3: CASGSGRGGYNSPLHF
DNA: TGTGCCAGTGGCAGCGGCAGGGGCGGCTATAATTCACCCCTCCACTTT
D: -
V: TRBV19
J: TRBJ1-6
length: 16

CDR3: CASSQGQANYGYTF
DNA: TGCGCCAGCAGCCAAGGGCAGGCCAACTATGGCTACACCTTC
D: -
V: TRBV4-1
J: TRBJ1-2
length: 14

CDR3: CASRIDREAGNTIYF
DNA: TGTGCCAGTAGGATTGACAGGGAAGCTGGAAACACCATATATTTT
D: TRBD1
V: TRBV19
J: TRBJ1-3
length: 15

CDR3: CASSAPGGGYGYTF
DNA: TGTGCCAGCAGTGCCCCAGGGGGCGGCTATGGCTACACCTTC
D: TRBD1
V: TRBV28
J: TRBJ1-2
length: 14

CDR3: CATSRDRGRGSEQYF
DNA: TGTGCCACCAGCAGAGATCGGGGCAGGGGAAGCGAGCAGTACTTC
D: -
V: TRBV15
J: TRBJ2-7
length: 15

CDR3: CSAGFPEAFF
DNA: TGCAGTGCCGGTTTCCCTGAAGCTTTCTTT
D: -
V: TRBV20-1
J: TRBJ1-1
length: 10

CDR3: CASSPVRGGANEQFF
DNA: TGCGCCAGCAGCCCTGTTCGCGGGGGGGCGAATGAGCAGTTCTTC
D: TRBD2
V: TRBV5-1
J: TRBJ2-1
length: 15

CDR3: CASSYEGASSSPLHF
DNA: TGTGCCAGCAGTTACGAGGGGGCGTCCAGTTCACCCCTCCACTTT
D: TRBD1
V: TRBV6-5
J: TRBJ1-6
length: 15

CDR3: CASSLEPLSTYEQYF
DNA: TGCGCCAGCAGCTTGGAGCCCCTAAGTACCTACGAGCAGTACTTC
D: -
V: TRBV5-1
J: TRBJ2-7
length: 15

CDR3: CASTQTGQSSYEQYF
DNA: TGTGCCAGCACCCAAACGGGACAGTCCTCCTACGAGCAGTACTTC
D: TRBD1
V: TRBV5-6
J: TRBJ2-7
length: 15

CDR3: CASSPNSYSNTEAFF
DNA: TGTGCCAGCAGCCCCAACAGTTACTCGAACACTGAAGCTTTCTTT
D: -
V: TRBV7-3
J: TRBJ1-1
length: 15

CDR3: CASSLVQGTDTQYF
DNA: TGCGCCAGCAGCTTGGTTCAGGGCACAGATACGCAGTATTTT
D: -
V: TRBV5-1
J: TRBJ2-3
length: 14